This TCR beta chain was captured by sequencing in a study of cytomegalovirus exposure and HLA in healthy donors. Looking at the study overall: Earlier, some 170 million T cells were analyzed, and over 95 million unique TCR beta sequences were found among them. Regarding the study as a whole: Sequence variants that were highly shared formed a cluster that was likely a sequencing artifact. Researchers reportedly found TCR beta sequences accurately predicted most subjects' HLA-A and HLA-B alleles.

With 60 Vbeta and 13 Jbeta primers, the PCR was carried out. Under the authors' procedure: Approximately 86 million unique TCR beta chains, 9.5 million to 14 million shared, were counted in a later analysis. Profiled with immunoSEQ multiplex PCR; TCRdb holds only in-frame clones, not every one. The V and J calls and the clone size are those of that table, but D and trimming were determined from the DNA. The data contain fewer than 150,000 clones, around 80% of them seen just once; the ten biggest clones take up approximately 5.1%. The V end lost 3 bases, the J end lost 3 bases, and 13 bases lay between the germline ends. The CDR3 consists of 14 residues. From germline, CDR1 is SGHDT and CDR2 YYEEEE. As to this clone: What it binds is unknown.

The chain joins TRBV5-6 to TRBJ2-7, with D perhaps TRBD2 (6 bases). The TCR was taken from a male donor in good health and CMV-seronegative. Source material: PBMCs. CDR3 protein: CASSSGLSYYEQYF. The CDR3 DNA is TGTGCCAGCAGCTCGGGACTCTCCTACTACGAGCAGTACTTC.